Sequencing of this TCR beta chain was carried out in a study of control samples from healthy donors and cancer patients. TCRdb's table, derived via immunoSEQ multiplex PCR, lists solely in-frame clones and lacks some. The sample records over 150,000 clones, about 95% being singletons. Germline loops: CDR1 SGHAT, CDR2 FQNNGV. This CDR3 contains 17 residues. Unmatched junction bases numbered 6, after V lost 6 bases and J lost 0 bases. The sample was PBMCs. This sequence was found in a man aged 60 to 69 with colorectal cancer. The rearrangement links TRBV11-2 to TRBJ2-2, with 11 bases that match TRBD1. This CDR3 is CASRPGTGGPNTGELFF. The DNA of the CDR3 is TGTGCCAGCAGGCCCGGGACAGGGGGACCGAACACCGGGGAGCTGTTTTTT.